A single T cell receptor (beta chain) is shown here with its context. Its specificity is not known. This sample was included in a study of OX40 agonist ivuxolimab in advanced cancers. Study-wide findings and caveats: Which antigen the expanded peripheral T cells recognized is unknown.

In germline, CDR1 is MNHEY, CDR2 SVGAGI. V lost 2 bases and J 5 bases, leaving 15 bases between the germline ends. The CDR3 extends over 15 amino acids. Measured with immunoSEQ multiplex PCR; TCRdb has only the in-frame clones, and not every one. The data show tens of thousands of clones, with 85% to 95% seen just once and nearly 15% held by the top ten. The clonotype comes from an adult with an advanced solid tumor such as melanoma, head and neck, liver or kidney cancer. The chain is built from TRBV6-5 and TRBJ2-5; maybe TRBD1 (6 bases). Sequenced material: CD4+ or CD8+ T cells sorted from blood, taken in a trial of the OX40 agonist ivuxolimab. For the CDR3, the DNA is TGTGCCAGCAGTTACCGCAACAGGGTGTGGGAGACCCAGTACTTC. As protein: CASSYRNRVWETQYF.